Ten or more counts support the clone carrying this T cell receptor beta chain. V lost 3 bases and J 0 bases, leaving 6 bases between the germline ends. The germline V gene encodes CDR1 LNHDA and CDR2 SQIVND (reference sequence). The length of the CDR3 is 13 residues. The data were taken from a study of T-cell reconstitution after alpha-beta-depleted transplantation in children. Unique molecular identifiers were used in preparing the TCRbeta library. TCRdb re-called the PCR reads through MiXCR, storing one row per CDR3 protein. The sample includes a few hundred thousand distinct CDR3 sequences, 15% to 20% of them seen just once.

The source was PBMCs from the stem cell graft donor, collected from the stem cell graft. This sequence joins TRBV19 and TRBJ2-7, with unresolved D. The receptor's source is a human donor who donated a stem cell graft to a child with acute lymphoblastic leukemia. CDR3 amino acids: CASSIGGSYEQYF. CDR3 coding DNA: TGTGCCAGTAGTATCGGCGGCTCCTACGAGCAGTACTTC.